The clone carrying this T cell receptor (beta chain) has a handful of counts. Its antigen is as yet unknown. The record originates from a study of CD8 T cells in ankylosing spondylitis. Findings and caveats of the study: Made up of about eight highly homologous variants, a TCR beta motif appeared characteristic of ankylosing spondylitis blood.

V was clipped by 5 bases and J by 2 bases; unmatched bases: 10. The CDR3 has 19 amino acids. CDR1 and CDR2 from the germline V gene are SGHVS and FQNEAQ. In making TCR beta libraries, quantitative 5'-RACE with molecular barcodes was used. TCRdb used MiXCR to reprocess the 5' RACE reads, holding one entry per CDR3 protein. Among roughly 220,000 distinct CDR3 sequences, around 19% were seen once, and the ten largest hold roughly 42%. The sequencing sample was made of blood, either unsorted or a sorted T cell fraction (not recorded which). The chain employs TRBV7-8 and TRBJ2-2, with 14 bases aligning to TRBD2. This TCR came from a male donor with ankylosing spondylitis. CDR3 protein: CASSHWGLAGDRNTGELFF. In nucleotides, the CDR3 is TGTGCCAGCAGCCACTGGGGACTAGCGGGGGACCGAAACACCGGGGAGCTGTTTTTT.